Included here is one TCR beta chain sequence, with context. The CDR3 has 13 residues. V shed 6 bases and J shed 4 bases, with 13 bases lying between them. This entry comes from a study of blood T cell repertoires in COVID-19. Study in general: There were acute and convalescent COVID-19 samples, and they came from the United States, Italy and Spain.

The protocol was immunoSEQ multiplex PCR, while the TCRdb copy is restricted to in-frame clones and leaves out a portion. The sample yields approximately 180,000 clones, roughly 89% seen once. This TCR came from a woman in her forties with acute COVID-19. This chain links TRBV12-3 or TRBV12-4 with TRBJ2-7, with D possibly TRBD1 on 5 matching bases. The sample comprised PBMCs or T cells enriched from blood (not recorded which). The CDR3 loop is CASSRQTLYEQYF. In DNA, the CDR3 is TGTGCCAGCAGCCGACAGACACTGTACGAGCAGTACTTC.